The T cell receptor (beta chain) under discussion was sequenced for a study of siplizumab effects on memory and regulatory T cells. General study results and limits: Unstimulated subset assignment was obtained for only a minor fraction of alloreactive clones. Mean Treg-derived proportions of mappable alloreactive CD4+ clones were less than 80% for siplizumab and 25% to 30% for controls. In the presence of siplizumab, alloreactive sequences traceable to unstimulated CD4+ memory cells were significantly reduced. Apparently key alloresponse contributors, naive T cells also seemed more diverse than memory cells.

With respect to this clone: What it binds is unknown.

Assay: immunoSEQ multiplex PCR; the TCRdb copy retains only in-frame clones and omits some. The profile shows more than 90,000 clones, 85% to 95% of them singletons. Sequenced material: non-Treg CD4+ T cells sorted from blood. The receptor was isolated from a human donor in good health.

The CDR3 bases are TGTGCCTGGAGTGTAAAGAGTCCCGCCCGGGGCACAGATACGCAGTATTTT. It translates to CAWSVKSPARGTDTQYF. The rearrangement links TRBV30 to TRBJ2-3; the D is unclear. This CDR3 comprises 17 residues. V was shortened by 0 bases and J by 1 base, with 17 bases between the two germline ends. Looked up from germline, CDR1 is GTSNPN and CDR2 is SVGIG (reference sequence). The full variable domain, rest sourced from reference TRBV30 and TRBJ2-3, is SQTIHQWPATLVQPVGSPLSLECTVEGTSNPNLYWYRQAAGRGLQLLFYSVGIGQISSEVPQNLSASRPQDRQFILSSKKLLLSDSGFYLCAWSVKSPARGTDTQYFGPGTRLTVL.